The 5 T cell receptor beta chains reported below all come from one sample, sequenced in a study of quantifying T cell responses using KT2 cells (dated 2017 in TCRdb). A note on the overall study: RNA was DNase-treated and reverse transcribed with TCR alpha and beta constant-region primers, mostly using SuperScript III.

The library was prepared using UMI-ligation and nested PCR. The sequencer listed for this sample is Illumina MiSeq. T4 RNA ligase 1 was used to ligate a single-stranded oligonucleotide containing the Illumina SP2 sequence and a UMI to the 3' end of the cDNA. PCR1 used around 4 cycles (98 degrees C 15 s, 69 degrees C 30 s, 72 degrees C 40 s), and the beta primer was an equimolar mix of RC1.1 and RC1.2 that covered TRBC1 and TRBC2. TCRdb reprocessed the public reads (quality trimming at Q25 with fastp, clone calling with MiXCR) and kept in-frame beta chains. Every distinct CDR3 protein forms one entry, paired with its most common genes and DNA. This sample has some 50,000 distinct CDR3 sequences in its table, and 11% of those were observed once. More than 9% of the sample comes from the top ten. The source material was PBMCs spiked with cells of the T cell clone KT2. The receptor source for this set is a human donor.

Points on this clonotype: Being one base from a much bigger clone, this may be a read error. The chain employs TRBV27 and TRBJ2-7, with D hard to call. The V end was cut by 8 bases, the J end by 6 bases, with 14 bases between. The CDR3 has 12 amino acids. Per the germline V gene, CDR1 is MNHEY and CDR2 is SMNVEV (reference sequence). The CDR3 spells CASGSGRCEQYF. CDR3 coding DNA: TGTGCCAGCGGTTCCGGACGGTGCGAGCAGTACTTC.

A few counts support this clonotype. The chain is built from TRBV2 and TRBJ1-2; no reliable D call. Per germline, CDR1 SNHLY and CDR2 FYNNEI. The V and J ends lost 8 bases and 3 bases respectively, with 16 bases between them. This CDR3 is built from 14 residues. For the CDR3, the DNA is TGTGCCAGCGCGCACGGGGAGCGGTACTATGGCTACACCTTC. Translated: CASAHGERYYGYTF.

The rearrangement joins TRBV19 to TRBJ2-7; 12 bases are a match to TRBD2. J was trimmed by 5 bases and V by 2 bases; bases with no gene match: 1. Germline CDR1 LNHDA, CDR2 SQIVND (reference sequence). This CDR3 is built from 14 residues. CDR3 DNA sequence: TGTGCCAGTAGTATAACTAGCGGGAGGAACGAGCAGTACTTC. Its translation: CASSITSGRNEQYF.

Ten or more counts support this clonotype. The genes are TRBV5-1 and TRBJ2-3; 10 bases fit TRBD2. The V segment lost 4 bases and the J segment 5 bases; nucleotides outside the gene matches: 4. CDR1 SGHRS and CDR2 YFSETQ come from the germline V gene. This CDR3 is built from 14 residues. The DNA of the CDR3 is TGCGCCAGCAGCAACGGACTAGCGGAAGATACGCAGTATTTT. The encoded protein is CASSNGLAEDTQYF.

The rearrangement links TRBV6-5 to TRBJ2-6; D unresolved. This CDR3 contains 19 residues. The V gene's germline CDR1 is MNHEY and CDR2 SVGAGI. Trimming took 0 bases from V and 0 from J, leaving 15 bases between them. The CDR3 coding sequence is TGTGCCAGCAGTTACTCGAGTCCTCTGACAAACTCTGGGGCCAACGTCCTGACTTTC. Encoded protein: CASSYSSPLTNSGANVLTF.